The 11 T cell receptor beta chains reported below all come from one sample, sequenced in a study of CD8 T cells in ankylosing spondylitis (TCRdb year 2017). The library came from 5' RACE. Sequencing used an Illumina HiSeq 2500. The public reads were run again by TCRdb, first through fastp at Q25 and then through MiXCR, and only productive beta chains were kept. Rows matching on CDR3 protein sequence are summarized as one entry with the most common DNA and genes. The sample table lists over 150,000 distinct CDR3 sequences, around 13% of them with a count of one. Jointly, the top ten make up 16% of the sample. Sequenced material: blood, either unsorted or a sorted T cell fraction (not recorded which). The source of these receptors is a male donor with ankylosing spondylitis or in good health (not recorded which).

This clonotype was detected a few times. CDR3 bases: TGTGCCTGGAGTGTAGTCCGGAACACTGAAGCTTTCTTT. This sequence encodes CAWSVVRNTEAFF. The J gene is TRBJ1-1, the V gene TRBV30; D gene ambiguous. Germline CDR1 and CDR2: GTSNPN and SVGIG (reference sequence). V lost 0 bases and J lost 1, with 6 bases in between. The CDR3 is made up of 13 amino acids.

Only a few counts were recorded for this clonotype. The chain is built from TRBV12-5 and TRBJ2-1, with a possible D match to TRBD1 (6 bases). In germline, CDR1 is LGHNT, CDR2 FRNRAP. The CDR3 is made up of 13 amino acids. V was trimmed by 2 bases and J by 7 bases, leaving 9 bases between them. CDR3 nucleotide sequence: TGTGCTAGTGGTTTGACAGGGCAAAATGAGCAGTTCTTC. It specifies CASGLTGQNEQFF.

This clonotype was observed many times. The chain has TRBV5-1 and TRBJ1-1; no clear D gene. The CDR3 loop spans 15 amino acids. Trimming took off 2 bases at V and 1 base at J, with 12 bases between the two ends. CDR1 is SGHRS and CDR2 is YFSETQ in the germline V gene. CDR3 in amino acids: CASSLGSGPNTEAFF. Written as DNA, the CDR3 is TGCGCCAGCAGCTTAGGGTCAGGCCCGAACACTGAAGCTTTCTTT. Variable domain in full (rest from reference TRBV5-1 and TRBJ1-1): KAGVTQTPRYLIKTRGQQVTLSCSPISGHRSVSWYQQTPGQGLQFLFEYFSETQRNKGNFPGRFSGRQFSNSRSEMNVSTLELGDSALYLCASSLGSGPNTEAFFGQGTRLTVV.

In its sample, this clonotype was seen many times. The V call is TRBV5-1, the J call TRBJ2-1; a possible D gene is TRBD2 (5 bases). The CDR3 contains 16 residues. Trimming stripped 0 bases from V and 0 bases from J, with 10 bases between. The germline V gene has CDR1 SGHRS and CDR2 YFSETQ. The CDR3 coding sequence is TGCGCCAGCAGCTTGGGCGGGTGGCTCTCCTACAATGAGCAGTTCTTC. It is translated as CASSLGGWLSYNEQFF.

The chain has TRBV20-1 and TRBJ2-7, with 10 bases identical to TRBD2. J lost 3 bases, V lost 1 base, and 6 bases had no gene match. CDR3 length: 15 amino acids. Germline CDR1 and CDR2: DFQATT and SNEGSKA (reference sequence). CDR3: CSARGSSGSFYEQYF. The CDR3 coding sequence is TGCAGTGCTAGAGGTTCTAGCGGGAGTTTCTACGAGCAGTACTTC.

This clonotype was detected many times. The chain uses TRBV20-1 and TRBJ2-3, with 7 bases matching TRBD2. The ends lost 3 bases at V and 1 base at J; junction bases unmatched: 10. The V gene's germline CDR1 is DFQATT and CDR2 SNEGSKA (reference sequence). The CDR3 is made up of 16 amino acids. This chain's CDR3 is CSASAPGGSGTDTQYF. As DNA, the CDR3 is TGCAGTGCTAGTGCCCCGGGGGGTTCGGGCACAGATACGCAGTATTTT.

This clonotype was detected only a few times. The rearrangement joins TRBV5-5 to TRBJ2-3, with 8 bases matching TRBD2. The CDR3 is 14 amino acids. V trimming: 4 bases; J trimming: 5 bases; junction bases outside the gene matches: 6. Per the germline V gene, CDR1 is SGHKS and CDR2 is YYEKEE (reference sequence). The CDR3 DNA follows: TGTGCCAGCAGCCCACGGGGGGGCGAAGATACGCAGTATTTT. It is translated as CASSPRGGEDTQYF.

The CDR3 protein is CSAMTGNTGELFF. The CDR3, as DNA: TGCAGTGCTATGACAGGGAACACCGGGGAGCTGTTTTTT. The chain has TRBV20-1 and TRBJ2-2; maybe TRBD1 (6 bases). The CDR3 is 13 residues long. CDR1 DFQATT and CDR2 SNEGSKA come from the germline V gene (reference sequence). Trimming shortened V by 4 bases and J by 1 base, and 7 bases separated the two germline ends.

The table lists this clonotype with a few counts. This rearrangement joins TRBV4-1 to TRBJ2-3; TRBD2 matches 10 bases. The CDR3 runs to 15 residues. Germline values: CDR1 MGHRA, CDR2 YSYEKL. Trimming cost V 4 bases and J 5 bases; bases outside gene matches: 6. The chain's CDR3 is CASSLPLAGKDTQYF. CDR3 coding DNA: TGCGCCAGCAGCCTACCACTAGCGGGAAAAGATACGCAGTATTTT.

This chain connects TRBV7-9 to TRBJ2-2; D is perhaps TRBD2 (6 bases). Trimming pared 11 bases from V and 0 bases from J, leaving 13 bases between. Germline assignment: CDR1 SEHNR and CDR2 FQNEAQ (reference sequence). This CDR3 region has 14 residues. The CDR3 sequence is CAAVGGANTGELFF. CDR3 coding DNA: TGTGCCGCTGTGGGGGGAGCGAACACCGGGGAGCTGTTTTTT.

This clonotype was counted a few times. The J gene is TRBJ2-2, the V gene TRBV6-5; 10 bases map to TRBD2. J was trimmed by 6 bases and V by 2 bases; bases with no gene match: 9. The CDR3 contains 17 residues. The germline V gene has CDR1 MNHEY and CDR2 SVGAGI. Written as DNA, the CDR3 is TGTGCCAGCAGTTACGACAACAGCGGGAGGGAGTCCGGGGAGCTGTTTTTT. Its translation is CASSYDNSGRESGELFF.